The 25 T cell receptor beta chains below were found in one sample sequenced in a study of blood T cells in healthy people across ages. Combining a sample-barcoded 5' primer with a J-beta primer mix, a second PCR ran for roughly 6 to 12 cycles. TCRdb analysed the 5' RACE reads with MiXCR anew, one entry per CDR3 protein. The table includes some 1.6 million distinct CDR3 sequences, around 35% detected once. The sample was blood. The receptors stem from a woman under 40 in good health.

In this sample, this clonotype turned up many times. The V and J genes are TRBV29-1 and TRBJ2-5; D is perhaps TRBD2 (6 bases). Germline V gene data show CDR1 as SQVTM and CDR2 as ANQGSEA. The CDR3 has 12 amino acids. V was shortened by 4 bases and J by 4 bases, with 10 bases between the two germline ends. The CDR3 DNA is TGCAGCGTTGTTGGGGGAGGAGAGACCCAGTACTTC. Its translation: CSVVGGGETQYF.

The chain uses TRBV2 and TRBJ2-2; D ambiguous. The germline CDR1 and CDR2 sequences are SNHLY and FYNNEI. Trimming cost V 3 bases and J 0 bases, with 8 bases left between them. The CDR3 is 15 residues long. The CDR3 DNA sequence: TGTGCCAGCAGTGAGTCATCCGCGAACACCGGGGAGCTGTTTTTT. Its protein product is CASSESSANTGELFF.

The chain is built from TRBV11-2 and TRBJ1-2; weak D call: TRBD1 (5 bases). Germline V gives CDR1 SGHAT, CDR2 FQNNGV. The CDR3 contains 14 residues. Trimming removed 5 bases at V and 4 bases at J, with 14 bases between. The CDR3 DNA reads TGTGCCAGCAGCCTGGGCCGGGACGGCTATGGCTACACCTTC. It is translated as CASSLGRDGYGYTF.

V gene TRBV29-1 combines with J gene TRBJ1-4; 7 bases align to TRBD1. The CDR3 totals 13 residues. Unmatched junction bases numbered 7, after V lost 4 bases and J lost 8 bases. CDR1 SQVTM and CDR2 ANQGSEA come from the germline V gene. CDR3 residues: CSVAEGAGEKLFF. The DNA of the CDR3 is TGCAGCGTTGCCGAGGGGGCTGGGGAAAAACTGTTTTTT.

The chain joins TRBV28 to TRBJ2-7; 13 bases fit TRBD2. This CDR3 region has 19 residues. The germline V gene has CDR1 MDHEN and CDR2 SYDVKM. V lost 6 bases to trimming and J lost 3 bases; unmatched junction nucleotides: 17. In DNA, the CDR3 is TGTGCCAGCAGCACTTCGGGAGTAACTAGCGGGAGGGCCCTCTACGAGCAGTACTTC. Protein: CASSTSGVTSGRALYEQYF.

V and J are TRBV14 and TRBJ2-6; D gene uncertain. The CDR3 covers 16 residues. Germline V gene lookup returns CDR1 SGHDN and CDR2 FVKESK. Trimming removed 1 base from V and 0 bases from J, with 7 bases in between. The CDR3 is CASSQGPYSGANVLTF. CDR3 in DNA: TGTGCCAGCAGCCAAGGACCCTACTCTGGGGCCAACGTCCTGACTTTC.

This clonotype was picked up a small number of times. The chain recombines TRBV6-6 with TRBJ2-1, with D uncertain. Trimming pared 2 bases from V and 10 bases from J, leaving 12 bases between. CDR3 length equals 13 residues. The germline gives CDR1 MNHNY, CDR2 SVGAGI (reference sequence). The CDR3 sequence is CASSYEALGEQFF. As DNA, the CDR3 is TGTGCCAGCAGTTACGAGGCCTTAGGGGAGCAGTTCTTC.

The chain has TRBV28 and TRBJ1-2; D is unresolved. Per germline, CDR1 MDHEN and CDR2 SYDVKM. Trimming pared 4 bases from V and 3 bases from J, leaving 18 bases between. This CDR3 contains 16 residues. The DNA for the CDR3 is TGTGCCAGCAGTTACTCGCCTCTGACGGGCGACTATGGCTACACCTTC. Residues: CASSYSPLTGDYGYTF.

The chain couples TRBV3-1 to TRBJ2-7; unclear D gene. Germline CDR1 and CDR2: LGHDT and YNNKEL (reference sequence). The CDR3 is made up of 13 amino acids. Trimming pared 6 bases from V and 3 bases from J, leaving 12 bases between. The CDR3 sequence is CASRFWQCYEQYF. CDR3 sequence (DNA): TGTGCCAGCAGGTTTTGGCAGTGCTACGAGCAGTACTTC.

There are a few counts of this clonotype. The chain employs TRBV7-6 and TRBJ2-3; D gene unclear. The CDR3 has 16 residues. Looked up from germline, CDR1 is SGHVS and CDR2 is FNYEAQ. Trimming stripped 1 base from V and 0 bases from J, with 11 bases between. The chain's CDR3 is CASSLELGTSTDTQYF. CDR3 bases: TGTGCCAGCAGCTTAGAGTTGGGAACTAGCACAGATACGCAGTATTTT.

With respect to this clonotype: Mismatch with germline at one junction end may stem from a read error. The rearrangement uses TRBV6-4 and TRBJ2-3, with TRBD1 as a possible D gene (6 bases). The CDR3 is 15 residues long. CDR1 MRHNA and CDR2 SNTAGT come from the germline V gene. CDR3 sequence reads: CAGSAGARSTDTQYF. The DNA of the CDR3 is TGTGCCGGCAGTGCAGGGGCGCGAAGCACAGATACGCAGTATTTT.

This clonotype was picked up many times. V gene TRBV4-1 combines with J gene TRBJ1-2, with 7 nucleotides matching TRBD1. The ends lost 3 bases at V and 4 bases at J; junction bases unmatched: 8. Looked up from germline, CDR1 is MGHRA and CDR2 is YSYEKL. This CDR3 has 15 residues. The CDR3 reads CASSQPGTALYGYTF. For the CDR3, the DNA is TGCGCCAGCAGCCAGCCTGGGACAGCACTCTATGGCTACACCTTC.

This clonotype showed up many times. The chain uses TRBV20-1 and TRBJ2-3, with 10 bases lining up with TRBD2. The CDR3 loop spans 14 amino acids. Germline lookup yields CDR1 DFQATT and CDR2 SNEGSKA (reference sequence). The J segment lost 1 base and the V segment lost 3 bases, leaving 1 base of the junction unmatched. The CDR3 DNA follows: TGCAGTGCTAGTCTAGCGGGGGGCACAGATACGCAGTATTTT. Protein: CSASLAGGTDTQYF.

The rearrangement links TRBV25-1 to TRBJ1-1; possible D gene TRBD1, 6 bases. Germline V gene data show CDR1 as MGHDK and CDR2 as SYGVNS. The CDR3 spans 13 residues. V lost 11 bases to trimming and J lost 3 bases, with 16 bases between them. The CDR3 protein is CAPSAGADTEAFF. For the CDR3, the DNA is TGTGCCCCTTCGGCAGGGGCGGACACTGAAGCTTTCTTT.

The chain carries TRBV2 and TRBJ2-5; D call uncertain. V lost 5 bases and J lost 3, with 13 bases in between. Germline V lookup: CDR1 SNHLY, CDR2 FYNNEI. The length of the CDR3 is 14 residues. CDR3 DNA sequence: TGTGCCAGCAGTCCTTGGACGCTAGAAGAGACCCAGTACTTC. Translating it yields CASSPWTLEETQYF.

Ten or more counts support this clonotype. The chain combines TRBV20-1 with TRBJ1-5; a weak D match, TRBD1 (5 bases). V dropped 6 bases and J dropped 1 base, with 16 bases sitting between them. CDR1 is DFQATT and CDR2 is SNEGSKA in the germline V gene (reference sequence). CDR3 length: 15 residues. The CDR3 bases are TGCAGTGCCGCTAGAGTGGGGCAGAGCAATCAGCCCCAGCATTTT. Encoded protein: CSAARVGQSNQPQHF.

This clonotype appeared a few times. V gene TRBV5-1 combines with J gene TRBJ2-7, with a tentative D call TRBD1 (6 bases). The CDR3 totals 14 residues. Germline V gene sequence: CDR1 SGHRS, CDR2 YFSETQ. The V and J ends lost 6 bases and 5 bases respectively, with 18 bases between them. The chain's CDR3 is CASIQGQSGHEQYF. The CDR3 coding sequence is TGCGCCAGCATCCAGGGGCAGTCCGGCCACGAGCAGTACTTC.

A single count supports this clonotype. The CDR3 DNA reads TGTGCCAGCAGCGCCCCGCCGGCCTCCTACGAGCAGTACTTC. It specifies CASSAPPASYEQYF. The chain is built from TRBV11-2 and TRBJ2-7, with D uncertain. The V gene lost 5 bases and the J gene lost 0 bases, with 11 bases spanning the gap. Germline CDR1 is SGHAT and CDR2 is FQNNGV. The CDR3 is made up of 14 amino acids.

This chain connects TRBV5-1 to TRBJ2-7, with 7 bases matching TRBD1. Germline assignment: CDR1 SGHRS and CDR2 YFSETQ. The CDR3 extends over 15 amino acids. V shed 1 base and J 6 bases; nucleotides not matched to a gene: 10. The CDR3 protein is CASSLQTGIGGEQYF. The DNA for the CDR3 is TGCGCCAGCAGCTTGCAGACAGGGATAGGAGGCGAGCAGTACTTC.

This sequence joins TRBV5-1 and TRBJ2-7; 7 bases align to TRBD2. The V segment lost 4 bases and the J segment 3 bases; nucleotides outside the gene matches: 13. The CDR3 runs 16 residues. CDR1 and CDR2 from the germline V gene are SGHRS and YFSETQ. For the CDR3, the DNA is TGCGCCAGCAGCCCCGCTGCCGCGGGAGCCCTCTACGAGCAGTACTTC. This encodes CASSPAAAGALYEQYF.

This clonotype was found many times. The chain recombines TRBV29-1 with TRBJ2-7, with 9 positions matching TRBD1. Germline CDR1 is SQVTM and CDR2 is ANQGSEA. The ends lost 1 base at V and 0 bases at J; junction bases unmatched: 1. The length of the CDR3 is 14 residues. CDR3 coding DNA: TGCAGCGTTGAAGTGACAGGGGGCTCCTACGAGCAGTACTTC. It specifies CSVEVTGGSYEQYF.

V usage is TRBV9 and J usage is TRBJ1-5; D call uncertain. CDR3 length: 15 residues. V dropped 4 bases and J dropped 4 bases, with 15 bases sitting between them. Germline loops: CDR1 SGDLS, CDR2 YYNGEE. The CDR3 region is CASSPTPHGNQPQHF. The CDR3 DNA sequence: TGTGCCAGCAGCCCGACACCTCACGGTAATCAGCCCCAGCATTTT.

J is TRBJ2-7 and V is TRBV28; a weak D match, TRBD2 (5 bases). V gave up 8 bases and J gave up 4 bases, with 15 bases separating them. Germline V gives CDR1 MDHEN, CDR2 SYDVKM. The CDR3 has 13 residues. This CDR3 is CASGRGRFYEQYF. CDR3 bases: TGTGCCAGCGGGAGAGGGCGATTTTACGAGCAGTACTTC.

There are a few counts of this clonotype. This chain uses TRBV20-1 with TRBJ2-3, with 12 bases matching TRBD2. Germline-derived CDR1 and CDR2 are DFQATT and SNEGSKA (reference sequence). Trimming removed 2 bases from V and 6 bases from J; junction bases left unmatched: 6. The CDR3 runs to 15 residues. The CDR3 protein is CSARLAGGWGDTQYF. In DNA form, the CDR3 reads TGCAGTGCTAGACTAGCGGGGGGGTGGGGTGATACGCAGTATTTT.

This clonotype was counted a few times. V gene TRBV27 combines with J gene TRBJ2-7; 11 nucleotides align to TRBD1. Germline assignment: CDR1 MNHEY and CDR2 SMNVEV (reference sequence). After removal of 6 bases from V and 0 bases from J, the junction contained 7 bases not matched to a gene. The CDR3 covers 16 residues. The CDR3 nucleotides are TGTGCCAGCAGACCAGGACAGGGGGCAATCTCCTACGAGCAGTACTTC. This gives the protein CASRPGQGAISYEQYF.